The source of this T cell receptor (beta chain) is a study of T cells in Graves' hyperthyroidism and ophthalmopathy. Overall study results and limits: Ophthalmopathy and stable hyperthyroidism were separated by a 13 V-J model.

This clonotype was seen at least ten times. Its antigen remains unknown. Template material for amplifying TCR beta CDR3 regions consisted of RNA transcripts. The HTBI primer set drove a first-round RT-PCR of the TCR CDR3. TCRdb processed the multiplex PCR reads anew with MiXCR; each CDR3 protein has one entry. The data hold about 680,000 distinct CDR3 sequences, with around 40% observed a single time. Germline lookup yields CDR1 SQVTM and CDR2 ANQGSEA. The CDR3 has 12 residues. V lost 8 bases to trimming and J lost 5 bases; unmatched junction nucleotides: 7. Disease duration under 2 months; hyperthyroidism patients were aged 18 to 65. The diagnoses drew upon clinical symptoms, serum thyroxine and TRAb, thyroid ultrasound and orbital computed tomography.

The sequenced sample was blood. The receptor comes from a woman aged 40 to 50 with Graves' hyperthyroidism. This rearrangement joins TRBV29-1 to TRBJ1-2; TRBD1 aligns across 8 bases. The chain's CDR3 is CSTQGAGYGYTF. The CDR3 coding sequence is TGCAGCACCCAGGGGGCGGGATATGGCTACACCTTC.